This T cell receptor (beta chain) came from a study of blood T cell repertoires in COVID-19 (dated by TCRdb to 2018 to 2021). For the study in its entirety: The collaborator samples originated in the United States, Italy and Spain and spanned the acute and convalescent phases of COVID-19. The sample metadata nearly always contained a de-identified subject ID, COVID-19 status, age in years and sex. A freely available public database, intended as a resource for researchers studying the immune response to SARS-CoV-2, is where the repertoires were released. Subjects who had been exposed to COVID-19, were actively infected with it, or had recovered from it provided the deeply sampled blood TCRbeta repertoires that made up the dataset. The samples were drawn from the first 160 participants of the ongoing ImmuneRACE study and from under 1,500 subjects provided by 6 global collaborators. The prospective study material was composed of cDNA or gDNA derived from T cells, B-cell-depleted T cells, or PBMCs. Where available, HLA class I and class II types were obtained from metadata supplied by the sample provider rather than from assay-based typing. Overall study outcomes, separate from this receptor: How much clinical and demographic metadata was included differed by source and by participant, and the metadata was provided uncurated.

Remarks on this clone: Its recognized antigen is unknown. No base quality values were provided; no much bigger clone lies one nucleotide off.

TCRbeta CDR3 regions were amplified from genomic DNA using the immunoSEQ Assay, a bias-controlled multiplex PCR. The published analysis was carried out like this. Nucleated cell counts per sample were estimated from amplification of reference gene primers within the assay. To quantify the absolute abundance of each unique TCRbeta CDR3 rearrangement, sequence reads were collapsed and filtered. For each sample, productive Simpson clonality was calculated by taking the square root of Simpson's diversity index across productive rearrangements. As stored in TCRdb, this immuneACCESS dataset retains in-frame rearrangements with V and J assigned. A fraction of the clones does not appear; measured against another copy, unresolved V genes explain less than half of the discrepancy, and the remainder lacks a known reason. That table supplies the V and J calls and clone size; D and trimming were determined from the DNA. The sample profile shows around 300,000 clones; about 87% of them were found once. The ten largest account for about 3% of the sample.

Participants in the prospective study were aged about 18 to 95 years, lived in 24 United States geographic areas, and enrolled through a virtual design. To assign participants to cohorts, the prospective study relied on clinical history that participants themselves reported in a screening survey and a study questionnaire. Recovered participants in ImmuneRACE Cohort 3 were defined as having two consecutive negative NP/OP PCR tests, clearance from a healthcare professional, or resolution of symptoms. In the prospective study, mobile phlebotomists collected whole blood, serum and a nasopharyngeal or oropharyngeal swab from each participant. Participants in the prospective study had the option to provide additional blood draws and questionnaires over a roughly 2-month period. Before DNA extraction, blood samples from the prospective study were shipped at room temperature or frozen. The sequenced sample was PBMCs or T cells enriched from blood (not recorded which). The TCR comes from a woman aged 45-59 years who had recovered from COVID-19.

The nucleotide sequence is TGTGCCACCAGCAGTTTGCAGGTTCCCCTCCCCATGGGGCAGCAGTACTTC. It is translated as CATSSLQVPLPMGQQYF. The chain couples TRBV15 to TRBJ2-7, and possibly TRBD1, on 5 matching bases. CDR1 and CDR2, per the germline V gene (reference sequence), are LNHNV and YYDKDF. At the junction V is shortened by 3 bases and J by 8 bases, with 26 bases in between. The CDR3 numbers 17 residues from cysteine through phenylalanine. Kept here is only the CDR3 DNA, which spans 51 bases and is read in frame from base 1.